These 21 T cell receptor beta chains originate from one sample sequenced in a study of shared clonotypes between healthy human individuals. Clones were read by immunoSEQ multiplex PCR, and TCRdb kept only the in-frame ones, dropping some. The sample has fewer than 3 million clones; approximately 90% are singletons. Sequencing was done on a sample of naive CD4+ T cells from PBMCs. Subset of the sample: CD45RA+ positively selected. The receptors were gathered from a man aged 18 to 29 in good health. Some clones in this sample may be carry-over from other donors' samples.

The V call is TRBV5-8, the J call TRBJ1-1; no definite D call. The CDR3 length is 13 residues. Per the germline V gene, CDR1 is SGHTS and CDR2 is YDEGEE. V was pared by 0 bases and J by 4 bases, with 7 bases between. In nucleotides, the CDR3 is TGTGCCAGCAGCTTGGTTAGAGGCACTGAAGCTTTCTTT. This sequence encodes CASSLVRGTEAFF.

The chain joins TRBV7-2 to TRBJ1-1; TRBD1 might be the D (6 bases). V shed 8 bases and J shed 3 bases, with 19 bases lying between them. The germline CDR1 and CDR2 sequences are SGHTA and FQGNSA. The CDR3 is 15 amino acids. The chain's CDR3 is CASSPQQGVDTEAFF. The CDR3 DNA is TGTGCCAGCTCCCCCCAACAGGGCGTGGACACTGAAGCTTTCTTT.

The CDR3 bases are TGTGCCAGCAGTCCGGCTAGCGGGAGGCGGGGCTACGAGCAGTACTTC. Translated, it gives CASSPASGRRGYEQYF. V and J are TRBV28 and TRBJ2-7; 11 bases match TRBD2. The V and J ends lost 5 bases and 3 bases, in that order; junction bases with no gene match: 9. Germline CDR1 reads MDHEN; CDR2 reads SYDVKM. The CDR3 loop spans 16 amino acids.

The chain joins TRBV6-6 to TRBJ2-7, with TRBD1 matching over 7 bases. The germline V gene has CDR1 MNHNY and CDR2 SVGAGI (reference sequence). This CDR3 region has 14 residues. J was trimmed by 3 bases and V by 8 bases; bases with no gene match: 10. CDR3 DNA sequence: TGTGCCAGCGTACCGGGACAGTTGATCTACGAGCAGTACTTC. Translating it yields CASVPGQLIYEQYF.

On this clone: Other DNA sequences from this sample encode an identical CDR3 as well. V usage is TRBV9 and J usage is TRBJ2-1, with 11 positions matching TRBD2. The germline V gene encodes CDR1 SGDLS and CDR2 YYNGEE. CDR3 size: 15 residues. J was trimmed by 4 bases and V by 2 bases; bases with no gene match: 2. The CDR3 here is CASSVGTSGYNEQFF. In DNA form, the CDR3 reads TGTGCCAGCAGCGTGGGGACTAGCGGATACAATGAGCAGTTCTTC.

Regarding this clone: The same CDR3 also results from other DNA sequences found in this sample. This sequence joins TRBV28 and TRBJ1-4; perhaps TRBD1 as D (5 bases). CDR1 is MDHEN and CDR2 is SYDVKM in the germline V gene. This CDR3 is 15 amino acids long. The V end was cut by 3 bases, the J end by 0 bases, with 8 bases between. The CDR3 nucleotides read TGTGCCAGCAGTTTTGGGGCAGCAACTAATGAAAAACTGTTTTTT. Translating it yields CASSFGAATNEKLFF.

Only a few counts were recorded for this clone. This CDR3 reads CAISGGKPGKAFF. CDR3 bases: TGTGCCATCAGTGGTGGAAAGCCTGGGAAGGCTTTCTTT. The V gene is TRBV10-3, the J gene TRBJ1-1; D remains ambiguous. Germline CDR1 reads ENHRY; CDR2 reads SYGVKD. The CDR3 is made up of 13 amino acids. V gave up 4 bases and J gave up 11 bases, with 17 bases separating them.

J is TRBJ2-2 and V is TRBV7-8; TRBD2 aligns across 7 bases. The V gene's germline CDR1 is SGHVS and CDR2 FQNEAQ. Trimming removed 5 bases from V and 0 bases from J; junction bases left unmatched: 9. This CDR3 region has 17 residues. The CDR3 region is CASSPDPGGPNTGELFF. The CDR3 bases are TGTGCCAGCAGCCCAGATCCGGGGGGTCCGAACACCGGGGAGCTGTTTTTT.

V usage is TRBV28 and J usage is TRBJ2-7; 8 bases agree with TRBD2. The germline V gene has CDR1 MDHEN and CDR2 SYDVKM. The CDR3 length is 17 residues. The V segment lost 6 bases and the J segment 0 bases; nucleotides outside the gene matches: 13. The DNA of the CDR3 is TGTGCCAGCAGCCCCGCTGGCGCTAGCGGGTTCTCCTACGAGCAGTACTTC. Its translation: CASSPAGASGFSYEQYF.

Remarks on this clone: The same CDR3 is also encoded by other DNA sequences in this sample. This chain joins TRBV29-1 and TRBJ1-1; perhaps TRBD1 as D (5 bases). This CDR3 region has 13 residues. Germline V gene sequence: CDR1 SQVTM, CDR2 ANQGSEA. The V gene lost 5 bases and the J gene lost 1 base, with 11 bases spanning the gap. The CDR3 sequence is CSVLGRGNTEAFF. CDR3 in DNA: TGCAGCGTTTTGGGGCGGGGGAACACTGAAGCTTTCTTT.

The rearrangement uses TRBV7-2 and TRBJ1-1; perhaps TRBD1 as D (5 bases). Trimming left V 3 bases short and J 4 bases short, with 15 bases between. The CDR3 loop spans 15 amino acids. Per germline, CDR1 SGHTA and CDR2 FQGNSA. CDR3 loop: CASSLVLGEVTEAFF. CDR3 bases: TGTGCCAGCAGCTTGGTGTTGGGGGAGGTCACTGAAGCTTTCTTT.

This chain connects TRBV5-1 to TRBJ1-2, with unresolved D. CDR3 length: 15 amino acids. V dropped 0 bases and J dropped 5 bases, with 14 bases sitting between them. Germline CDR1 reads SGHRS; CDR2 reads YFSETQ. The CDR3 protein is CASSLGPLLRYGYTF. The DNA for the CDR3 is TGCGCCAGCAGCTTGGGTCCCCTCTTGAGGTATGGCTACACCTTC.

V is TRBV15 and J is TRBJ1-1; D gene uncertain. The V gene's germline CDR1 is LNHNV and CDR2 YYDKDF (reference sequence). With 4 bases removed from V and 3 bases from J, the gap between germline ends came to 12 bases. The CDR3 has 14 residues. The CDR3 is CATSKRTEDTEAFF. The CDR3 DNA follows: TGTGCCACCAGCAAACGGACCGAGGACACTGAAGCTTTCTTT. Together with reference TRBV15 and TRBJ1-1, the CDR3 gives the full variable domain: DAMVIQNPRYQVTQFGKPVTLSCSQTLNHNVMYWYQQKSSQAPKLLFHYYDKDFNNEADTPDNFQSRRPNTSFCFLDIRSPGLGDTAMYLCATSKRTEDTEAFFGQGTRLTVV.

This chain uses TRBV6-5 with TRBJ1-5; tentatively, D is TRBD1 (6 bases). CDR1 is MNHEY, CDR2 SVGAGI, per germline. The CDR3 contains 12 residues. The V end lost 2 bases, the J end lost 11 bases, and 10 bases lay between the germline ends. For the CDR3, the DNA is TGTGCCAGCAGTTACCCTACAGGGTCCCAGCATTTT. It translates to CASSYPTGSQHF.

This chain connects TRBV28 to TRBJ2-1; a possible D gene is TRBD1 (5 bases). From germline, CDR1 is MDHEN and CDR2 SYDVKM. V was trimmed by 2 bases and J by 1 base, leaving 12 bases between them. This CDR3 is built from 16 residues. For the CDR3, the DNA is TGTGCCAGCAGTTTAAGTCCAGGGTGGTCCTACAATGAGCAGTTCTTC. It codes for CASSLSPGWSYNEQFF.

This clone came up once. The chain combines TRBV4-1 with TRBJ2-1; the D is unclear. The CDR3 contains 14 residues. V was trimmed by 1 base and J by 15 bases, leaving 19 bases between them. CDR1 is MGHRA and CDR2 is YSYEKL in the germline V gene. CDR3 region: CASSQGPIPPSRFF. CDR3 bases: TGCGCCAGCAGCCAAGGTCCCATACCACCTTCCCGGTTCTTC.

The chain joins TRBV5-1 to TRBJ2-7; 9 nucleotides align to TRBD2. The V segment lost 3 bases and the J segment 2 bases; nucleotides outside the gene matches: 6. The CDR3 has 15 amino acids. Germline CDR1 and CDR2: SGHRS and YFSETQ. The CDR3 region is CASSSSGGRAYEQYF. Written as DNA, the CDR3 is TGCGCCAGCAGCTCGAGTGGCGGGAGGGCCTACGAGCAGTACTTC.

The chain employs TRBV12-5 and TRBJ2-5; no definite D call. The V end was cut by 3 bases, the J end by 1 base, with 6 bases between. The CDR3 is made up of 13 amino acids. Germline CDR1 reads LGHNT; CDR2 reads FRNRAP. The CDR3 spells CASGFGTQETQYF. The CDR3 DNA sequence: TGTGCTAGTGGTTTCGGTACCCAAGAGACCCAGTACTTC.

This chain joins TRBV4-3 and TRBJ1-1; D may be TRBD1 (5 bases). The germline gives CDR1 LGHNA, CDR2 YSLEER. V lost 1 base and J 2 bases, leaving 11 bases between the germline ends. The CDR3 runs to 15 residues. The CDR3 DNA is TGCGCCAGCAGCCAAGGTGAGGGGCCCAACACTGAAGCTTTCTTT. As protein: CASSQGEGPNTEAFF.

The chain couples TRBV6-5 to TRBJ2-1; weak D call: TRBD2 (7 bases). The germline V gene has CDR1 MNHEY and CDR2 SVGAGI. The length of the CDR3 is 16 residues. The V gene lost 0 bases and the J gene lost 1 base, with 10 bases spanning the gap. The CDR3 nucleotides read TGTGCCAGCAGTTACTCTAGGGGGGGTTCCTACAATGAGCAGTTCTTC. Its protein product is CASSYSRGGSYNEQFF.

The chain links TRBV27 to TRBJ1-2, with 10 bases that match TRBD1. Germline V gives CDR1 MNHEY, CDR2 SMNVEV (reference sequence). J lost 4 bases, V lost 8 bases, and 13 bases had no gene match. The CDR3 spans 16 residues. CDR3 amino acids: CASSRIPGQGSYGYTF. The CDR3 coding sequence is TGTGCCAGCTCGAGAATACCGGGACAGGGGAGCTATGGCTACACCTTC.